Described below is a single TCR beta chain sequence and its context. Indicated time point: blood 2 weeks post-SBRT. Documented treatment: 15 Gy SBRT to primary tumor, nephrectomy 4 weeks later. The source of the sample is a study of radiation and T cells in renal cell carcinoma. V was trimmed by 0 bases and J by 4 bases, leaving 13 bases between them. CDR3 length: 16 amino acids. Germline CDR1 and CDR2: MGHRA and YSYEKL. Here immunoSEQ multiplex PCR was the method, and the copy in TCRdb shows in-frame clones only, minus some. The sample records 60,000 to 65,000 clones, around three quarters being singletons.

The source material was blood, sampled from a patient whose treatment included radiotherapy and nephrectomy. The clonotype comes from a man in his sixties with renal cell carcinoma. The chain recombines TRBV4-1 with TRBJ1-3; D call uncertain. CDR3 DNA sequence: TGCGCCAGCAGCCAAGAGGTCCAAGCGAGGGGAAACACCATATATTTT. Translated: CASSQEVQARGNTIYF.